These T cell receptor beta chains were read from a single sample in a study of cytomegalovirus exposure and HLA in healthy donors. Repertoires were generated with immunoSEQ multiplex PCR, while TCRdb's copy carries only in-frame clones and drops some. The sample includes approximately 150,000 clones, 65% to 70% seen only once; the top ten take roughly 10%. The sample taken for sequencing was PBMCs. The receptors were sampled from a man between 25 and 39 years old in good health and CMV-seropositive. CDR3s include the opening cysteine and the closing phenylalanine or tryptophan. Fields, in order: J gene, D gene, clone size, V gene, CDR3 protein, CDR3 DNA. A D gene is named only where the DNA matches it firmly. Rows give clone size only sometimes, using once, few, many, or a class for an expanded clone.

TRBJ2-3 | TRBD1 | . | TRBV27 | CASSEDRVGADTQYF | TGTGCCAGCAGTGAGGACAGGGTCGGGGCAGATACGCAGTATTTT
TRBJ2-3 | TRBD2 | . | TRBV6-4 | CASSVIAGGTDTQYF | TGTGCCAGCAGTGTTATAGCGGGAGGGACAGATACGCAGTATTTT
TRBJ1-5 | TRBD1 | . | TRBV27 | CASSIGQGFRPQHF | TGTGCCAGCAGTATTGGACAGGGTTTCAGGCCCCAGCATTTT
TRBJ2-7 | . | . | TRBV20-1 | CSARQAYEQYF | TGCAGTGCTCGTCAGGCCTACGAGCAGTACTTC
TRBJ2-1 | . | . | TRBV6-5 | CASSYSKYIDNEQFF | TGTGCCAGCAGTTACTCGAAATACATCGACAATGAGCAGTTCTTC
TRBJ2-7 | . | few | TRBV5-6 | CASSQPTGFHEQYF | TGTGCCAGCAGCCAACCCACAGGGTTCCACGAGCAGTACTTC
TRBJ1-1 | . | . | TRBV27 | CASSFGTEAFF | TGTGCCAGCAGTTTCGGGACTGAAGCTTTCTTT
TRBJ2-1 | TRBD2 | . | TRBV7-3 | CASSTRGRALMNEQFF | TGTGCCAGCAGCACCCGCGGGAGGGCCTTGATGAATGAGCAGTTCTTC
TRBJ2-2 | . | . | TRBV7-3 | CASSLNGDRVEELFF | TGTGCCAGCAGCTTAAACGGTGACAGAGTCGAGGAGCTGTTTTTT
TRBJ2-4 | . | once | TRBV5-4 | CASSYERGTDIQYF | TGTGCCAGCAGTTATGAACGGGGGACTGACATTCAGTACTTC
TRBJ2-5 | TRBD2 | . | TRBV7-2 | CASSLRGGKETQYF | TGTGCCAGCAGCTTACGGGGGGGAAAGGAGACCCAGTACTTC
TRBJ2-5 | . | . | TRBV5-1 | CASSLASAGQETQYF | TGCGCCAGCAGTTTGGCCAGCGCGGGGCAAGAGACCCAGTACTTC
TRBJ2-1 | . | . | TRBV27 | CASSPTGNGYNEQFF | TGTGCCAGCAGTCCTACAGGGAACGGGTACAATGAGCAGTTCTTC
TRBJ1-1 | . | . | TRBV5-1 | CASSLVFLTDTGGTEAFF | TGCGCCAGCAGCTTGGTTTTCCTAACGGACACCGGGGGCACTGAAGCTTTCTTT
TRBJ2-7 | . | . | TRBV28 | CASSGRRGTSYEQYF | TGTGCCAGCAGTGGTCGAAGGGGAACATCCTACGAGCAGTACTTC
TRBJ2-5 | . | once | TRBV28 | CASGRHAEQETQYF | TGTGCCAGCGGGAGACATGCCGAACAAGAGACCCAGTACTTC
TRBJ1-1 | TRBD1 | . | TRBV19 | CASSLTGTASEAFF | TGTGCCAGTAGTTTGACCGGGACAGCTAGTGAAGCTTTCTTT
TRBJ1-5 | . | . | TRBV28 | CASSLRSNQPQHF | TGTGCCAGCAGTTTACGGAGCAATCAGCCCCAGCATTTT
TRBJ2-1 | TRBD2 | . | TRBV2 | CASEGLGQRNEQFF | TGTGCCAGCGAGGGACTAGGGCAACGCAATGAGCAGTTCTTC
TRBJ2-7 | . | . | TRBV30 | CAWSVPGSVRWEQYF | TGTGCCTGGAGTGTACCGGGGTCCGTGCGATGGGAGCAGTACTTC
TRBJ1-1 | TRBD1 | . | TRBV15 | CATSRGGTGRTEAFF | TGTGCCACCAGCAGAGGCGGGACAGGAAGGACTGAAGCTTTCTTT
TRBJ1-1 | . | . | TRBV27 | CASSLPTRRNTEAFF | TGTGCCAGCAGCCTCCCTACTCGCCGGAACACTGAAGCTTTCTTT
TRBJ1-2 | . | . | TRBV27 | CASSLAPGLNYGYTF | TGTGCCAGCAGTTTAGCTCCGGGACTTAACTATGGCTACACCTTC
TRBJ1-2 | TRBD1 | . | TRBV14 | CASSPGTGRVGNYGYTF | TGTGCCAGCAGTCCCGGGACAGGAAGGGTTGGGAACTATGGCTACACCTTC
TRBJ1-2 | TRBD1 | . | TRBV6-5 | CASRSIGGTGGYTF | TGTGCCAGCAGGAGCATAGGGGGCACGGGTGGCTACACCTTC
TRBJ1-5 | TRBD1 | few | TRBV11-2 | CASSLTGDSNQPQHF | TGTGCCAGCAGCTTAACAGGGGACAGCAATCAGCCCCAGCATTTT
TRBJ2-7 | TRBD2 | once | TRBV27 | CASSFHAGGGEQYF | TGTGCCAGCAGTTTCCATGCGGGAGGGGGCGAGCAGTACTTC
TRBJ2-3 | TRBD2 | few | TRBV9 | CASSVVIAGSDTQYF | TGTGCCAGCAGCGTAGTAATAGCGGGATCGGATACGCAGTATTTT
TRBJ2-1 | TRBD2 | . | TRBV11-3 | CASSSLAGGYNEQFF | TGTGCCAGCAGCTCCCTAGCGGGGGGATACAATGAGCAGTTCTTC
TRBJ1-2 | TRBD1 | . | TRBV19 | CASSPPGTGVGYTF | TGTGCCAGTAGTCCTCCCGGGACAGGGGTAGGCTACACCTTC
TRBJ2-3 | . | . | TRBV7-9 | CASSIGAIPGSDTQYF | TGTGCCAGCAGCATTGGGGCCATCCCGGGCTCAGATACGCAGTATTTT
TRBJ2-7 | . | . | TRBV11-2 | CASSLESGTYEQYF | TGTGCCAGCAGCTTAGAAAGCGGTACCTACGAGCAGTACTTC
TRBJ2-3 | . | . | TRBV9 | CASSVDSDTQYF | TGTGCCAGCAGCGTAGACTCAGATACGCAGTATTTT
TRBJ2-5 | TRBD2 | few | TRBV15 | CATSRGFAGGGGQETQYF | TGTGCCACCAGCAGAGGGTTCGCGGGAGGGGGGGGCCAAGAGACCCAGTACTTC
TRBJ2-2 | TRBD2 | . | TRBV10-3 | CAISGGLAGGAGELFF | TGTGCCATCAGTGGAGGACTAGCGGGAGGGGCCGGGGAGCTGTTTTTT
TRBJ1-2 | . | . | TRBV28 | CASSFSIYGYTF | TGTGCCAGCAGTTTTTCCATTTATGGCTACACCTTC
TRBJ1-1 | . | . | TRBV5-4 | CASSLGALGVGTEAFF | TGTGCCAGCAGCTTGGGGGCTTTGGGTGTAGGCACTGAAGCTTTCTTT
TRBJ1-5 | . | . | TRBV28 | CASSPLPGQPQHF | TGTGCCAGCAGCCCTTTGCCGGGTCAGCCCCAGCATTTT
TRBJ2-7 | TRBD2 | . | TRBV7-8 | CASSFPQAGAYEQYF | TGTGCCAGCAGCTTTCCCCAAGCGGGGGCCTACGAGCAGTACTTC
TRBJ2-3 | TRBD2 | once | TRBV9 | CASSVSGLAGGSKNTDTQYF | TGTGCCAGCAGCGTATCGGGACTAGCGGGAGGATCGAAAAACACAGATACGCAGTATTTT
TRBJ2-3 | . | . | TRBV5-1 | CASISGTDTQYF | TGCGCCAGCATTTCTGGCACAGATACGCAGTATTTT
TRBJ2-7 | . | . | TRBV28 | CASAPGPYEQYF | TGTGCCAGCGCCCCAGGGCCGTACGAGCAGTACTTC
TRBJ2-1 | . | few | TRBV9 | CASSVAPSTYNEQFF | TGTGCCAGCAGCGTAGCTCCCAGTACCTACAATGAGCAGTTCTTC
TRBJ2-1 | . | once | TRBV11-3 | CASRPTSFTEQFF | TGTGCCAGCAGGCCGACTAGTTTCACCGAGCAGTTCTTC
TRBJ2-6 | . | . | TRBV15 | CATSREGAGANVLTF | TGTGCCACCAGCAGAGAGGGCGCTGGGGCCAACGTCCTGACTTTC
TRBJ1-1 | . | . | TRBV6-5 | CASRLNSVGSTEAFF | TGTGCCAGCAGACTAAACTCGGTGGGGAGCACTGAAGCTTTCTTT
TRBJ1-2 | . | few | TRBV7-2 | CASSPMGANYGYTF | TGTGCCAGCAGCCCGATGGGAGCTAACTATGGCTACACCTTC
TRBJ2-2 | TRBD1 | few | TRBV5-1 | CASSTGQGAGTGELFF | TGCGCCAGCAGCACCGGACAGGGGGCAGGCACCGGGGAGCTGTTTTTT
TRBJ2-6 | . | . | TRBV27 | CASSPRVSGANVLTF | TGTGCCAGCAGCCCCCGGGTATCTGGGGCCAACGTCCTGACTTTC
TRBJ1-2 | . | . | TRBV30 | CAWETTVTLTF | TGTGCCTGGGAGACTACAGTGACCCTGACCTTC
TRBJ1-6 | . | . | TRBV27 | CASSLTGMGSPLHF | TGTGCCAGCAGTCTGACAGGCATGGGCTCACCCCTCCACTTT